This T cell receptor beta chain was observed in a study of response to subunit inactivated influenza vaccine. General study points: Authors suggested that a seasonal influenza vaccination recruits few new T cells each time.

The CDR3 spans 14 residues. Germline CDR1 reads LNHNV; CDR2 reads YYDKDF (reference sequence). V was cut by 4 bases and J by 6 bases, with 13 bases left in between. As concerns this clonotype: What it binds is unknown.

TCRdb processed the RT-PCR reads anew with MiXCR; each CDR3 protein has one entry. The sample consists of 610,000 or so distinct CDR3 sequences, approximately 15% of them appearing once. The TCR sequence derives from a man aged 50 to 59 who received an inactivated influenza vaccine. The J gene is TRBJ1-5, the V gene TRBV15; D is uncertain. The sequences come from PBMCs from blood, collected 11 to 12 days after vaccination. The CDR3: CATSTSLVVQPQHF. The CDR3 DNA follows: TGTGCCACCAGCACCTCCTTGGTTGTTCAGCCCCAGCATTTT.